Below, one T cell receptor beta chain is given with its context. Its antigen is unknown. The data were obtained in a study of shared clonotypes between healthy human individuals. Study in general: CD4 naive and CD4 memory each took three plates per donor, while CD8 naive took two and CD8 memory one.

The method was immunoSEQ multiplex PCR; TCRdb's version includes in-frame clones alone and lacks a portion of them. The sample yields millions of clones, around 93% seen once. The germline V gene encodes CDR1 MDHEN and CDR2 SYDVKM. Trimming removed 3 bases from V and 3 bases from J, with 12 bases in between. There are 14 residues in the CDR3. Study-level results: Rarefaction showed sorted-subset sequencing was incomplete despite large depth.

Naive-designated CD8 cells lacked CD45RO, were positively enriched for CCR7, and omitted terminally differentiated effector memory CD45RA+ cells. The sequence derives from a man younger than 35 in good health. Some clones in this sample may be carry-over from other donors' samples. This chain connects TRBV28 to TRBJ2-7; possibly TRBD2 for D (6 bases). The sample taken for sequencing was naive CD8+ T cells from PBMCs. The CDR3 sequence is CASSLRGSYYEQYF. CDR3 coding DNA: TGTGCCAGCAGTTTGCGGGGCAGTTACTACGAGCAGTACTTC.